The 8 T cell receptor beta chains presented below share a single source sample, sequenced in a study of regulatory T cells in long-lasting Graves disease. Noted time point: newly diagnosed GD, antithyroid drugs for less than 3 months. There was RNA extracted from PBMCs, and the TCR library was made from it. Relying on iRepertoire HTBI primers and Arm-PCR of CDR3 regions, the team built TCR beta libraries. TCRdb reprocessed the multiplex PCR reads via MiXCR and lists one record per CDR3 protein. The sample holds roughly 350,000 distinct CDR3 sequences, around 16% seen once. This sample also belongs to another study, concerning T cells in Graves' hyperthyroidism and ophthalmopathy.

Sample: peripheral blood mononuclear cells (PBMCs), taken at new diagnosis, from a patient treated with antithyroid drugs. These receptor sequences come from a young woman with Graves disease.

This sequence joins TRBV30 and TRBJ1-2; D gene ambiguous. The germline V gene encodes CDR1 GTSNPN and CDR2 SVGIG (reference sequence). This CDR3 spans 12 amino acids. Trimming pared 2 bases from V and 8 bases from J, leaving 12 bases between. The CDR3 loop is CAWSLSPWGYTF. The CDR3 DNA follows: TGTGCCTGGAGTCTGAGCCCTTGGGGCTACACCTTC.

This clonotype was observed many times. V and J are TRBV19 and TRBJ2-6, with 13 nucleotides matching TRBD2. Trimming at V came to 3 bases and at J to 0 bases, leaving 5 bases not matched to a gene. Germline V gene sequence: CDR1 LNHDA, CDR2 SQIVND (reference sequence). The CDR3 consists of 19 residues. CDR3 amino acids: CASSIGLAGVSSGANVLTF. DNA for the CDR3: TGTGCCAGTAGTATCGGACTAGCGGGGGTTTCCTCTGGGGCCAACGTCCTGACTTTC.

This clonotype was detected a few times. J is TRBJ2-7 and V is TRBV5-5; the D call may be TRBD1 or TRBD2 (5 bases each). In germline, CDR1 is SGHKS, CDR2 YYEKEE (reference sequence). The germline V and J ends were trimmed by 0 bases and 6 bases, with 16 bases remaining between them. This CDR3 has 15 residues. The CDR3 coding sequence is TGTGCCAGCAGCTTGGCAGAGGGACGGCCGTTCGAGCAGTACTTC. This sequence encodes CASSLAEGRPFEQYF.

This clonotype was seen a handful of times. The chain uses TRBV16 and TRBJ1-2; TRBD1 aligns across 9 bases. J gave up 4 bases and V 4 bases, and 1 base lay outside the gene matches. The CDR3 sequence is 13 residues long. The germline V gene has CDR1 KGHSY and CDR2 FQNENV. DNA of the CDR3: TGTGCCAGCAGCCGGGACAGGGCCTATGGCTACACCTTC. Protein product: CASSRDRAYGYTF.

The gene calls are TRBV4-1 and TRBJ2-7; D is unresolved. The CDR3 extends over 13 amino acids. CDR1 is MGHRA, CDR2 YSYEKL, per germline. Trimming left V 0 bases short and J 6 bases short, with 9 bases between. The CDR3 bases are TGCGCCAGCAGCCAAGATTACCTGGGCGAGCAGTACTTC. Residues: CASSQDYLGEQYF.

The sample holds many counts of this clonotype. The chain combines TRBV20-1 with TRBJ2-5; 8 positions match TRBD2. This CDR3 has 13 amino acids. Per the germline V gene, CDR1 is DFQATT and CDR2 is SNEGSKA (reference sequence). The CDR3 here is CSEKAGAAETQYF. CDR3 sequence (DNA): TGCAGCGAGAAAGCGGGAGCCGCAGAGACCCAGTACTTC.

The rearrangement uses TRBV5-1 and TRBJ2-7; the D gene is possibly TRBD2 (6 bases). The germline CDR1 and CDR2 sequences are SGHRS and YFSETQ. The CDR3 consists of 15 residues. V was trimmed by 0 bases and J by 2 bases, leaving 12 bases between them. DNA for the CDR3: TGCGCCAGCAGCTTGGTCAGCGGGCGGGCCTACGAGCAGTACTTC. It encodes CASSLVSGRAYEQYF.

A remark on this clonotype: This may be a read error, as it is one base from a much larger clone. The final CDR3 position lacks the conserved phenylalanine or tryptophan, pointing to a likely read error. This rearrangement joins TRBV29-1 to TRBJ2-1, with TRBD2 as a possible D gene (5 bases). V dropped 1 base and J dropped 8 bases, with 9 bases sitting between them. This CDR3 has 12 amino acids. CDR1 is SQVTM, CDR2 ANQGSEA, per germline. The CDR3 DNA is TGCAGCGTTGAAGGCGGGTACGATGAGCAGTTCTCC. This gives the protein CSVEGGYDEQFS.